These 6 T cell receptor beta chains originate from one sample sequenced in a study of CD8 T cells in ankylosing spondylitis. TCRdb fed the 5' RACE reads into MiXCR, producing one record per CDR3 protein. The sample includes 55,000 or so distinct CDR3 sequences, approximately 8% seen only once; the top ten take approximately 8.5%. The sample comprised blood, either unsorted or a sorted T cell fraction (not recorded which). Every receptor here comes from a female donor with ankylosing spondylitis or in good health (not recorded which).

This clonotype was seen ten or more times. The chain joins TRBV12-3 or TRBV12-4 to TRBJ2-3; D might be TRBD1 or TRBD2, each matching 6 bases. This CDR3 comprises 14 residues. V lost 2 bases and J lost 6, with 12 bases in between. As DNA, the CDR3 is TGTGCCAGCAGTTTAAGCCTAGGGGGGGATACGCAGTATTTT. Protein sequence: CASSLSLGGDTQYF.

In this sample, this clonotype turned up many times. The V call is TRBV27, the J call TRBJ1-2; 11 bases align to TRBD1. Germline V gene lookup returns CDR1 MNHEY and CDR2 SMNVEV (reference sequence). CDR3 length: 15 residues. Trimming at V came to 4 bases and at J to 4 bases, leaving 5 bases not matched to a gene. The CDR3 here is CASSSTGTGGYGYTF. CDR3 nucleotide sequence: TGTGCCAGCAGTTCGACAGGGACAGGGGGCTATGGCTACACCTTC.

This clonotype came up many times. The V and J genes are TRBV6-1 and TRBJ2-3; D remains ambiguous. This CDR3 region has 15 residues. Germline V lookup: CDR1 MNHNS, CDR2 SASEGT. With 6 bases removed from V and 1 base from J, the gap between germline ends came to 14 bases. In nucleotides, the CDR3 is TGTGCCAGCAGACCACCCTGGTCCCGCACAGATACGCAGTATTTT. Translating it yields CASRPPWSRTDTQYF.

This clonotype was counted many times. The chain is built from TRBV6-1 and TRBJ1-2; possibly TRBD1 for D (6 bases). The CDR3 spans 14 residues. Deletions cut 4 bases from V and 3 bases from J, with 12 bases between. Germline values: CDR1 MNHNS, CDR2 SASEGT. CDR3 residues: CASSGPGQHYGYTF. CDR3 nucleotide sequence: TGTGCCAGCAGTGGACCGGGACAACACTATGGCTACACCTTC.

There are many counts of this clonotype. The rearrangement uses TRBV5-8 and TRBJ1-1; TRBD1 might be the D (6 bases). The CDR3 has 14 residues. Looked up from germline, CDR1 is SGHTS and CDR2 is YDEGEE. The V gene lost 4 bases and the J gene lost 0 bases, with 10 bases spanning the gap. The CDR3 coding sequence is TGTGCCAGCAGCCCCTACAGGGTGAACACTGAAGCTTTCTTT. The encoded protein is CASSPYRVNTEAFF.

This clonotype was recorded many times. V gene TRBV5-1 combines with J gene TRBJ1-1, with 11 bases lining up with TRBD1. CDR3 length: 12 residues. Trimming removed 3 bases from V and 11 bases from J; junction bases left unmatched: 3. Germline loops: CDR1 SGHRS, CDR2 YFSETQ. DNA of the CDR3: TGCGCCAGCAGCTCGGACAGGGGGCATGCTTTCTTT. Its translation: CASSSDRGHAFF.